This T cell receptor (beta chain) was sequenced for a study of blood T cell repertoires in COVID-19. As for the study in general: Samples representing acute and convalescent COVID-19 were sourced from the United States, Italy and Spain. Nucleic acid was either cDNA or gDNA, and it came from T cells, B-cell-depleted T cells, or PBMCs.

Original processing notes: For nucleated cells, counts were estimated from reference gene primer amplification. Sequenced by immunoSEQ multiplex PCR; TCRdb stores in-frame clones only, minus some. That table supplies the V and J calls and clone size; D and trimming were determined from the DNA. Of roughly 100,000 clones listed, 80% to 85% are singletons. CDR3 size: 15 residues. Trimming at V came to 3 bases and at J to 5 bases, leaving 10 bases not matched to a gene. Germline CDR1 reads SGDLS; CDR2 reads YYNGEE. Input material: peripheral blood. The chain combines TRBV9 with TRBJ1-1, with 7 nucleotides matching TRBD1. This TCR derives from a man in his sixties with acute or convalescent COVID-19. The CDR3 DNA reads TGTGCCAGCAGCGCTCCAACAGGGGACGGGACTGAAGCTTTCTTT. It encodes CASSAPTGDGTEAFF.